A single sample gave rise to the 16 T cell receptor beta chains below, sequenced in a study of blood T cell repertoires in COVID-19. Here immunoSEQ multiplex PCR was the method, and the copy in TCRdb shows in-frame clones only, minus some. Among around 130,000 clones, 75% to 90% were seen once, and the ten largest hold over 9.5%. Sequenced sample: peripheral blood. The source is a man aged 60-69 years with active or convalescent COVID-19.

This rearrangement joins TRBV30 to TRBJ1-2, with 12 bases aligning to TRBD1. V gave up 7 bases and J gave up 0 bases; unmatched junction bases: 12. Germline V lookup: CDR1 GTSNPN, CDR2 SVGIG (reference sequence). The CDR3 consists of 17 residues. CDR3 nucleotides: TGTGCCTTTAATAAGGGGACAGGGGGCCCCTCTAACTATGGCTACACCTTC. Translated, it gives CAFNKGTGGPSNYGYTF.

V is TRBV19 and J is TRBJ1-2, with D perhaps TRBD1 (6 bases). Trimming pared 3 bases from V and 14 bases from J, leaving 16 bases between. Germline CDR1 LNHDA, CDR2 SQIVND (reference sequence). There are 12 residues in the CDR3. CDR3 DNA: TGTGCCAGTAGTATCGCGGGGGGCGGCTCAACCTTC. As protein: CASSIAGGGSTF.

The chain is built from TRBV5-1 and TRBJ2-1; 13 nucleotides line up with TRBD2. This CDR3 is built from 15 residues. CDR1 and CDR2 (germline): SGHRS, YFSETQ. The junction had 7 bases not matched to a gene; V was cut back by 5 bases and J by 8 bases. In DNA form, the CDR3 reads TGCGCCAGCAGGGCCGGACTAGCGGGAGCTGATGAGCAGTTCTTC. It translates to CASRAGLAGADEQFF. Supplemented by reference TRBV5-1 and TRBJ2-1, the full variable domain reads KAGVTQTPRYLIKTRGQQVTLSCSPISGHRSVSWYQQTPGQGLQFLFEYFSETQRNKGNFPGRFSGRQFSNSRSEMNVSTLELGDSALYLCASRAGLAGADEQFFGPGTRLTVL.

The chain joins TRBV2 to TRBJ2-3; D is possibly TRBD2 (6 bases). Trimming shortened V by 8 bases and J by 0 bases, and 15 bases separated the two germline ends. This CDR3 region has 15 residues. Per the germline V gene, CDR1 is SNHLY and CDR2 is FYNNEI. CDR3 in amino acids: CASSWGETSTDTQYF. The CDR3 region has the DNA TGTGCCAGCTCATGGGGGGAGACTAGCACAGATACGCAGTATTTT. Drawing the rest from reference TRBV2 and TRBJ2-3, the complete variable domain is EPEVTQTPSHQVTQMGQEVILRCVPISNHLYFYWYRQILGQKVEFLVSFYNNEISEKSEIFDDQFSVERPDGSNFTLKIRSTKLEDSAMYFCASSWGETSTDTQYFGPGTRLTVL.

This clone occurred a few times. The chain recombines TRBV4-2 with TRBJ1-2, with TRBD1 matching 9 bases. V was pared by 6 bases and J by 3 bases, with 8 bases of the junction left unmatched. Looked up from germline, CDR1 is LGHNA and CDR2 is YNFKEQ. This CDR3 has 15 residues. The CDR3 spells CASRIQGAIDYGYTF. The DNA for the CDR3 is TGTGCCAGCAGGATACAGGGGGCAATCGACTATGGCTACACCTTC.

The genes are TRBV6-5 and TRBJ2-7; 10 bases match TRBD1. V was clipped by 2 bases and J by 7 bases; unmatched bases: 5. Germline V gene data show CDR1 as MNHEY and CDR2 as SVGAGI. The CDR3 consists of 14 residues. The CDR3 DNA sequence: TGTGCCAGCAGTTACGACAGGGGGCTGGGTGAGCAGTACTTC. Translated: CASSYDRGLGEQYF.

The V and J genes are TRBV7-9 and TRBJ2-3; 10 bases agree with TRBD2. Germline CDR1 and CDR2: SEHNR and FQNEAQ (reference sequence). The CDR3 has 16 amino acids. J gave up 4 bases and V 3 bases, and 7 bases lay outside the gene matches. This chain's CDR3 is CASSLASGRSADTQYF. CDR3 nucleotides: TGTGCCAGCAGCTTGGCTAGCGGGAGATCGGCAGATACGCAGTATTTT.

The chain combines TRBV6-5 with TRBJ1-1; TRBD1 matches at 8 bases. Germline assignment: CDR1 MNHEY and CDR2 SVGAGI. The V segment lost 6 bases and the J segment 10 bases; nucleotides outside the gene matches: 16. The CDR3 is made up of 15 amino acids. The CDR3 region is CASRRTGRARGLAFF. The CDR3 nucleotides are TGTGCCAGCAGAAGGACAGGGAGGGCCCGTGGCTTAGCTTTCTTT.

The rearrangement joins TRBV28 to TRBJ2-5; D gene unclear. CDR3 length equals 15 residues. The germline V gene encodes CDR1 MDHEN and CDR2 SYDVKM. V lost 6 bases, J lost 2 bases, and 16 bases lay in between. For the CDR3, the DNA is TGTGCCAGCAGCTTCTCCCCCGACATACAAGAGACCCAGTACTTC. Its translation: CASSFSPDIQETQYF.

The chain links TRBV11-3 to TRBJ2-1; 10 bases are a match to TRBD1. The CDR3 has 15 residues. Trimming removed 5 bases from V and 2 bases from J; junction bases left unmatched: 3. Germline values: CDR1 SGHNT, CDR2 YENEEA. The CDR3 DNA sequence: TGTGCCAGCAGCAAAGACAGGGGGCCCTACAATGAGCAGTTCTTC. Amino acid sequence: CASSKDRGPYNEQFF. The variable domain in full, with the rest retrieved from reference TRBV11-3 and TRBJ2-1, is EAGVVQSPRYKIIEKKQPVAFWCNPISGHNTLYWYLQNLGQGPELLIRYENEEAVDDSQLPKDRFSAERLKGVDSTLKIQPAELGDSAVYLCASSKDRGPYNEQFFGPGTRLTVL.

The chain carries TRBV28 and TRBJ2-1; 7 bases match TRBD1. Germline assignment: CDR1 MDHEN and CDR2 SYDVKM. CDR3 length: 17 amino acids. The junction had 19 bases not matched to a gene; V was cut back by 6 bases and J by 8 bases. Here the CDR3 reads CASSRDRAGNRAHEQFF. The CDR3 bases are TGTGCCAGCAGCCGTGACAGGGCTGGCAACCGCGCCCATGAGCAGTTCTTC.

The rearrangement links TRBV6-4 to TRBJ2-1; the match to TRBD1 covers 9 bases. The CDR3 spans 15 residues. Germline V lookup: CDR1 MRHNA, CDR2 SNTAGT. The trim removed 6 bases at V and 1 base at J, leaving 4 bases unmatched. CDR3 residues: CASSRDRDSYNEQFF. CDR3 in DNA: TGTGCCAGCAGCCGGGACAGGGATTCCTACAATGAGCAGTTCTTC.

The chain is built from TRBV19 and TRBJ2-3; TRBD2 matches at 8 bases. The CDR3 length is 18 residues. V trimming: 3 bases; J trimming: 6 bases; junction bases outside the gene matches: 17. Germline V gene data show CDR1 as LNHDA and CDR2 as SQIVND (reference sequence). The CDR3 DNA reads TGTGCCAGTAGTATCAGGAGCGGGAGTGCCCGCGCCCCCGATACGCAGTATTTT. Translation: CASSIRSGSARAPDTQYF.

The chain couples TRBV10-2 to TRBJ1-1; maybe TRBD1 (6 bases). The V end lost 2 bases, the J end lost 0 bases, and 10 bases lay between the germline ends. Per the germline V gene, CDR1 is WSHSY and CDR2 is SAAADI. The CDR3 is 15 residues long. The DNA of the CDR3 is TGCGCCAGCAGTGAGACAGGGAACATGAACACTGAAGCTTTCTTT. It translates to CASSETGNMNTEAFF.

The chain employs TRBV9 and TRBJ2-2, with D possibly TRBD2 on 6 matching bases. CDR1 is SGDLS, CDR2 YYNGEE, per germline. V lost 0 bases and J lost 8, with 11 bases in between. The CDR3 totals 14 residues. For the CDR3, the DNA is TGTGCCAGCAGCGTAGCTACTGGACTAGGGGAGCTGTTTTTT. It specifies CASSVATGLGELFF.

This clone was seen only once. V is TRBV12-3 or TRBV12-4 and J is TRBJ2-7; 8 nucleotides line up with TRBD2. The junction had 4 bases not matched to a gene; V was cut back by 6 bases and J by 3 bases. The CDR3 covers 13 residues. The CDR3 is CASRDGTSYEQYF. CDR3 DNA sequence: TGTGCCAGCAGGGACGGGACTAGCTACGAGCAGTACTTC.